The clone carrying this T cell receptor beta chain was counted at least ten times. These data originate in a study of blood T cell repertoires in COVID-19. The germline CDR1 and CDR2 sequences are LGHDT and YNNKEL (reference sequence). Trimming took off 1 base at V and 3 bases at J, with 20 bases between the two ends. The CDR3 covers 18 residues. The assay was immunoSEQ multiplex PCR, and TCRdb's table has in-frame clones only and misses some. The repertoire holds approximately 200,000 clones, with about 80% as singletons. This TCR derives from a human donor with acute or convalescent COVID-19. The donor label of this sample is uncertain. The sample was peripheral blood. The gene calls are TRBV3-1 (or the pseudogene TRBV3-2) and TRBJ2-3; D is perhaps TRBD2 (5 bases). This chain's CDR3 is CASSQGGSPGRRTDTQYF. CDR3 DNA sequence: TGTGCCAGCAGCCAAGGGGGTTCTCCGGGAAGACGAACAGATACGCAGTATTTT.